The entry below gives a single T cell receptor (beta chain) sequence along with its context. Its target is unknown. Nominally healthy donors were sampled, though unrecorded immune exposures were likely. The sample comes from a study of cytomegalovirus exposure and HLA in healthy donors. Study at large: Roughly 180 million T cells yielded 117 million unique TCR beta sequences in earlier analysis. General study points: V- and J-gene trimming of TCR beta was linked (in a later analysis) to a missense DCLRE1C variant. DRB1 showed the most TCR associations and HLA-C the fewest in a later analysis, as rates varied by HLA locus.

The CDR3 sequence is 14 residues long. The V segment lost 5 bases and the J segment 9 bases; nucleotides outside the gene matches: 10. CDR1 is MNHEY, CDR2 SMNVEV, per germline (reference sequence). PCR employed 60 Vbeta and 13 Jbeta primers. Sequencing was performed with immunoSEQ multiplex PCR; in TCRdb, only in-frame clones are kept and a portion is missing. Here the sample spans tens of thousands of clones, more than 70% being singletons. Specimen: PBMCs. The TCR comes from a male donor in good health and CMV-seropositive. The V gene is TRBV27, the J gene TRBJ2-1, with TRBD2 identical over 7 bases. CDR3 sequence (DNA): TGTGCCAGCAGTCCAGGACTAGTAGGAGGTGAGCAGTTCTTC. This sequence encodes CASSPGLVGGEQFF.